One sample yielded the 24 T cell receptor beta chains listed below, sequenced in a study of blood T cell repertoires in COVID-19. Method: immunoSEQ multiplex PCR; TCRdb's copy keeps in-frame clones and lacks some. This table holds about 100,000 clones, around 84% found once. Specimen: peripheral blood. These receptors were obtained from a woman in her sixties or seventies in a cohort sampled during active or convalescent COVID-19.

DNA of the CDR3: TGTGCCAGCAGCTTGGCCCGGACAGGGAGCGAGCAGTACTTC. Translated, it gives CASSLARTGSEQYF. The chain recombines TRBV5-4 with TRBJ2-7, with 8 bases fitting TRBD1. The CDR3 extends over 14 amino acids. Germline V gene sequence: CDR1 SGHNT, CDR2 YYREEE (reference sequence). The ends lost 0 bases at V and 6 bases at J; junction bases unmatched: 5. Variable domain in full (rest from reference TRBV5-4 and TRBJ2-7): ETGVTQSPTHLIKTRGQQVTLRCSSQSGHNTVSWYQQALGQGPQFIFQYYREEENGRGNFPPRFSGLQFPNYSSELNVNALELDDSALYLCASSLARTGSEQYFGPGTRLTVT.

The count of this clone is one. The V and J genes are TRBV28 and TRBJ1-4; TRBD1 matches at 12 bases. V dropped 6 bases and J dropped 8; count of bases not matched to a gene: 7. The CDR3 covers 15 residues. Germline V gene sequence: CDR1 MDHEN, CDR2 SYDVKM. The CDR3 DNA is TGTGCCAGCAGAACGTCCGGGACAGGGGGCGAAAAACTGTTTTTT. This translates into CASRTSGTGGEKLFF.

The chain employs TRBV4-2 and TRBJ1-4; D is ambiguous. The CDR3 contains 15 residues. Germline V gene sequence: CDR1 LGHNA, CDR2 YNFKEQ. The V gene lost 1 base and the J gene lost 3 bases, with 9 bases spanning the gap. CDR3 loop: CASSQVDQANEKLFF. CDR3 DNA sequence: TGTGCCAGCAGCCAAGTGGATCAGGCTAATGAAAAACTGTTTTTT.

This chain links TRBV5-1 with TRBJ2-7; D possibly corresponds to TRBD1 (6 bases). Per the germline V gene, CDR1 is SGHRS and CDR2 is YFSETQ. Deletions cut 5 bases from V and 0 bases from J, with 15 bases between. CDR3 size: 15 residues. CDR3 loop: CASSRQGLSSYEQYF. The CDR3 nucleotides are TGCGCCAGCAGTCGTCAGGGGCTAAGCTCCTACGAGCAGTACTTC.

This clone was recorded only once. The chain couples TRBV27 to TRBJ2-7, with TRBD2 matching over 11 bases. This CDR3 is built from 15 residues. Trimming took 7 bases from V and 3 from J; bases not matched to a gene: 8. Germline V gives CDR1 MNHEY, CDR2 SMNVEV (reference sequence). This chain's CDR3 is CASTLTSGTVYEQYF. CDR3 nucleotide sequence: TGTGCCAGCACCTTGACTAGCGGGACTGTCTACGAGCAGTACTTC.

This rearrangement joins TRBV9 to TRBJ2-7; 11 nucleotides align to TRBD2. CDR1 and CDR2 (germline): SGDLS, YYNGEE. Trimming took 2 bases from V and 2 from J; bases not matched to a gene: 9. The CDR3 has 17 amino acids. CDR3 amino acids: CASSVGLAGAAAYEQYF. The CDR3 DNA is TGTGCCAGCAGCGTCGGACTAGCGGGTGCTGCTGCCTACGAGCAGTACTTC.

The chain combines TRBV27 with TRBJ2-4; D is possibly TRBD1 (5 bases). Trimming left V 5 bases short and J 0 bases short, with 14 bases between. Germline V gene data show CDR1 as MNHEY and CDR2 as SMNVEV (reference sequence). This CDR3 is 16 amino acids long. Written as DNA, the CDR3 is TGTGCCAGCAGTCCCCAGGGCAGAGGAGCCAAAAACATTCAGTACTTC. Translation: CASSPQGRGAKNIQYF.

The V gene is TRBV19, the J gene TRBJ2-3; a weak D match, TRBD2 (6 bases). The CDR3 contains 17 residues. V was pared by 5 bases and J by 4 bases, with 22 bases between. Germline CDR1 reads LNHDA; CDR2 reads SQIVND (reference sequence). The CDR3 coding sequence is TGTGCCAGTAGTCTGATCGGGACTCCCGCTCCGGCAGATACGCAGTATTTT. It specifies CASSLIGTPAPADTQYF.

The CDR3 DNA follows: TGTGCCAGTAGTATAACAGGGTCCCCTGGGGCCAACGTCCTGACTTTC. Translated: CASSITGSPGANVLTF. The J gene is TRBJ2-6, the V gene TRBV19; a possible D gene is TRBD1 (6 bases). Trimming took off 2 bases at V and 2 bases at J, with 10 bases between the two ends. CDR1 and CDR2 from the germline V gene are LNHDA and SQIVND (reference sequence). The CDR3 contains 16 residues.

The rearrangement links TRBV24-1 to TRBJ1-5; 9 bases map to TRBD1. The CDR3 loop spans 14 amino acids. Trimming cost V 3 bases and J 5 bases; bases outside gene matches: 1. Germline loops: CDR1 KGHDR, CDR2 SFDVKD. This CDR3 reads CATSDGQGYQPQHF. CDR3 bases: TGTGCCACCAGTGATGGACAGGGGTATCAGCCCCAGCATTTT.

The chain is built from TRBV4-1 and TRBJ2-7, with 9 bases that match TRBD1. The CDR3 length is 14 residues. Germline V CDR1 and CDR2: MGHRA, YSYEKL. Losses at the gene ends were 1 base for V and 9 bases for J; bases not matched to a gene: 7. CDR3 in amino acids: CASSQGRDRDWQYF. Here the CDR3 DNA reads TGCGCCAGCAGCCAAGGGAGGGACAGGGATTGGCAGTACTTC.

The rearrangement links TRBV9 to TRBJ2-7, with TRBD1 identical over 7 bases. The CDR3 consists of 14 residues. Trimming cost V 3 bases and J 2 bases; bases outside gene matches: 5. The V gene's germline CDR1 is SGDLS and CDR2 YYNGEE. Written as DNA, the CDR3 is TGTGCCAGCAGCGCTTCCGGGACAGCCTACGAGCAGTACTTC. This encodes CASSASGTAYEQYF.

The J gene is TRBJ1-4, the V gene TRBV6-5; D might be TRBD1 (5 bases). The CDR3 length is 13 residues. Trimming took off 0 bases at V and 10 bases at J, with 9 bases between the two ends. CDR1 and CDR2 from the germline V gene are MNHEY and SVGAGI. CDR3 region: CASSYSTVAKLFF. The CDR3 DNA reads TGTGCCAGCAGTTACTCGACAGTTGCAAAACTGTTTTTT.

This clone was observed a single time. The V gene is TRBV4-1, the J gene TRBJ2-1, with 9 bases identical to TRBD1. Germline assignment: CDR1 MGHRA and CDR2 YSYEKL. The trim removed 2 bases at V and 7 bases at J, leaving 6 bases unmatched. CDR3 length equals 15 residues. The CDR3 region is CASSQRLDRGNEQFF. The CDR3 DNA sequence: TGCGCCAGCAGCCAAAGGCTGGACAGGGGTAATGAGCAGTTCTTC.

The chain combines TRBV3-1 (or the pseudogene TRBV3-2) with TRBJ2-1; a possible D gene is TRBD1 (5 bases). This CDR3 spans 13 amino acids. V lost 3 bases to trimming and J lost 9 bases, with 12 bases between them. In germline, CDR1 is LGHDT, CDR2 YNNKEL (reference sequence). The CDR3 DNA sequence: TGTGCCAGCAGCCAGTCTAGGGGCGGTGAGCAGTTCTTC. Translation: CASSQSRGGEQFF.

This rearrangement joins TRBV3-1 (or the pseudogene TRBV3-2) to TRBJ2-2; no reliable D call. Germline V lookup: CDR1 LGHDT, CDR2 YNNKEL (reference sequence). Trimming cost V 5 bases and J 6 bases, with 13 bases left between them. The CDR3 has 14 residues. CDR3 nucleotide sequence: TGTGCCAGCAGCTCAGAGGTGAGAGCCGGGGAGCTGTTTTTT. It encodes CASSSEVRAGELFF.

The V gene is TRBV3-1 (or the pseudogene TRBV3-2), the J gene TRBJ2-7; 9 nucleotides line up with TRBD2. V was pared by 4 bases and J by 4 bases, with 8 bases of the junction left unmatched. This CDR3 has 15 residues. CDR1 is LGHDT and CDR2 is YNNKEL in the germline V gene (reference sequence). The CDR3: CASSLPGTSIYEQYF. Here the CDR3 DNA reads TGTGCCAGCAGCCTTCCCGGGACTAGCATTTACGAGCAGTACTTC.

V usage is TRBV27 and J usage is TRBJ2-6, with D perhaps matching TRBD2 (6 bases). CDR1 is MNHEY, CDR2 SMNVEV, per germline (reference sequence). Trimming took off 3 bases at V and 0 bases at J, with 15 bases between the two ends. There are 18 residues in the CDR3. CDR3 loop: CASSFTRGRNSGANVLTF. The CDR3 region has the DNA TGTGCCAGCAGTTTTACCCGAGGGAGGAACTCTGGGGCCAACGTCCTGACTTTC.

This chain links TRBV5-1 with TRBJ2-3; tentatively, D is TRBD2 (6 bases). Germline V lookup: CDR1 SGHRS, CDR2 YFSETQ. Trimming cost V 6 bases and J 1 base, with 18 bases left between them. This CDR3 region has 16 residues. CDR3 sequence (DNA): TGCGCCAGCAAACCGGGACTCGTTGGCGGCACAGATACGCAGTATTTT. Amino acids: CASKPGLVGGTDTQYF.

CDR3 DNA: TGTGCCAGCAGCCGGGACAGAGAAAAACTGTTTTTT. It specifies CASSRDREKLFF. This chain connects TRBV12-3 or TRBV12-4 to TRBJ1-4, with TRBD1 matching 7 bases. J gave up 8 bases and V 6 bases, and 3 bases lay outside the gene matches. The CDR3 spans 12 residues.

The chain uses TRBV10-3 and TRBJ2-7; TRBD1 aligns across 7 bases. Germline V gene lookup returns CDR1 ENHRY and CDR2 SYGVKD. V gave up 0 bases and J gave up 9 bases; unmatched junction bases: 2. The CDR3 spans 12 residues. The CDR3 DNA reads TGTGCCATCAGTGAGTCGAGGGGGCTGCAGTACTTC. Amino acid sequence: CAISESRGLQYF.

The chain is built from TRBV30 and TRBJ1-5; D may be TRBD1 (6 bases). Germline CDR1 and CDR2: GTSNPN and SVGIG (reference sequence). This CDR3 is built from 13 residues. V was clipped by 3 bases and J by 4 bases, with 10 bases between them. CDR3 bases: TGTGCCTGGAGGGGGCAGGGGAATCAGCCCCAGCATTTT. This gives the protein CAWRGQGNQPQHF.

This clone was counted only a few times. The chain joins TRBV2 to TRBJ1-4; weak D call: TRBD1 (5 bases). The CDR3 length is 15 residues. Germline V gene lookup returns CDR1 SNHLY and CDR2 FYNNEI. V was pared by 7 bases and J by 8 bases, with 20 bases between. CDR3 loop: CASKTWGGILEKLFF. CDR3 DNA sequence: TGTGCCAGCAAGACCTGGGGGGGAATTTTGGAAAAACTGTTTTTT.

This clone appeared a single time. CDR3 DNA: TGCAGTGCTAGTGGGCCTACTAGCTATGGCTACACCTTC. Its translation: CSASGPTSYGYTF. The chain carries TRBV20-1 and TRBJ1-2; D is undetermined. There are 13 residues in the CDR3. The V gene's germline CDR1 is DFQATT and CDR2 SNEGSKA (reference sequence). Trimming cost V 3 bases and J 4 bases, with 12 bases left between them.